This T cell receptor (beta chain) was observed in a study of regulatory T cells in long-lasting Graves disease. Time point specified: newly diagnosed GD, antithyroid drugs for less than 3 months. The TCR library was prepared using RNA isolated from PBMCs. Criteria from the American Thyroid Association guidelines were applied to diagnose Graves' disease. The CDR3 sequence is 16 residues long. Trimming took 5 bases from V and 4 from J; bases not matched to a gene: 7. Germline V lookup: CDR1 SEHNR, CDR2 FQNEAQ (reference sequence). To make TCR beta libraries, researchers used iRepertoire HTBI primers and Arm-PCR of CDR3 regions. TCRdb used MiXCR to reprocess the multiplex PCR reads, holding one entry per CDR3 protein. The profile shows approximately 440,000 distinct CDR3 sequences, roughly 15% of them singletons. The data also belong to a second study, concerning T cells in Graves' hyperthyroidism and ophthalmopathy.

The source is a man aged 35 to 55 with Graves disease. The material sequenced was peripheral blood mononuclear cells (PBMCs), taken at new diagnosis, from a patient treated with antithyroid drugs. The V call is TRBV7-9, the J call TRBJ2-1; 11 nucleotides match TRBD1. CDR3 nucleotides: TGTGCCAGCAGCAAGCTGGGGGACAGGGGGTACAATGAGCAGTTCTTC. This sequence encodes CASSKLGDRGYNEQFF.